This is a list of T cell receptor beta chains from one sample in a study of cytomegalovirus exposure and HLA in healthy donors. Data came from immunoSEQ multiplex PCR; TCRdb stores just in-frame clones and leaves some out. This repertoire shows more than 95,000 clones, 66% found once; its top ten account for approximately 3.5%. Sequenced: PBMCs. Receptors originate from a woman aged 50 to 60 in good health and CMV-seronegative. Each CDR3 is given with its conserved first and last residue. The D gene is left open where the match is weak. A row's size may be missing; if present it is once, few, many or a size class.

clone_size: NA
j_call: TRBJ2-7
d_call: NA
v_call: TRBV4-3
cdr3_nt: TGCGCCAGCAGCCTCTACAGGACAGCGTTGGGGGAGCAGTACTTC
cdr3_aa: CASSLYRTALGEQYF

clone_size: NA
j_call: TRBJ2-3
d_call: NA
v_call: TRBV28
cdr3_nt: TGTGCCAGCAGGAGGAGCACAGATACGCAGTATTTT
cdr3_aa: CASRRSTDTQYF

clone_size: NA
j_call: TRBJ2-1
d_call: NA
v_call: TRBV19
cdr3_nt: TGTGCCAGTAGTATGCGGGCCTACAATGAGCAGTTCTTC
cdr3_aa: CASSMRAYNEQFF

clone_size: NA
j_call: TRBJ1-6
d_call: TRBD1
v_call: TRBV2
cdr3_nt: TGTGCCAGGGGGGGACAGGCAAGGAATTCACCCCTCCACTTT
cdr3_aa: CARGGQARNSPLHF

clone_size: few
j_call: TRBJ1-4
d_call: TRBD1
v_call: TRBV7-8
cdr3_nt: TGTGCCAGCAGCTTAGGTCGGGGACAGGGGGCGAAGTCTAATGAAAAACTGTTTTTT
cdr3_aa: CASSLGRGQGAKSNEKLFF

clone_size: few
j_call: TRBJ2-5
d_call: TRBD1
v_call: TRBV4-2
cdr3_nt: TGTGCCAGCAGCCGGGACAGCCGGGAGACCCAGTACTTC
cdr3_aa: CASSRDSRETQYF

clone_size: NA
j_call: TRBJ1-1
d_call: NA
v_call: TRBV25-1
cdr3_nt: TGTGCCAGCTCCAACAGGGTGAACACTGAAGCTTTCTTT
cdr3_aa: CASSNRVNTEAFF

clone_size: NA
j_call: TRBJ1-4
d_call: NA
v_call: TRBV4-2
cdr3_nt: TGTGCCAGCAGCCAAGGTGCAAAGAGAACAACTAATGAAAAACTGTTTTTT
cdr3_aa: CASSQGAKRTTNEKLFF

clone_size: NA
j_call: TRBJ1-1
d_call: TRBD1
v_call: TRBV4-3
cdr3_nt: TGCGCCAGCAGCCCCATGCCGGGACAGATGAACACTGAAGCTTTCTTT
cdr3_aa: CASSPMPGQMNTEAFF

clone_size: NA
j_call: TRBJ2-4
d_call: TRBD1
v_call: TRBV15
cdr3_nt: TGTGCCACCAGCACCCAGGGGGTTGCCAAAAACATTCAGTACTTC
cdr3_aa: CATSTQGVAKNIQYF

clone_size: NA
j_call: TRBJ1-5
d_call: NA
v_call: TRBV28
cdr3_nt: TGTGCCAGCAGTCCCGAACTAGGGAATCAGCCCCAGCATTTT
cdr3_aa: CASSPELGNQPQHF

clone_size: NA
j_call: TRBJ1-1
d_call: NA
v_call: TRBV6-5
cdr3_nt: TGTGCCAGCAGTTTACAGGGAATAGGTATCACTGAAGCTTTCTTT
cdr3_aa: CASSLQGIGITEAFF

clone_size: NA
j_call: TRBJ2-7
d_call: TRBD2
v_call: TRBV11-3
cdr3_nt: TGTGCCAGCAGCTTACTAGCGGGAGGGTTCTACGAGCAGTACTTC
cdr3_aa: CASSLLAGGFYEQYF

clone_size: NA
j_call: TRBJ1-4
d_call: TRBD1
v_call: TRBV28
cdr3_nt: TGTGCCAGCGCCAAACCAAGAGGGGGCGAGGAAAAACTGTTTTTT
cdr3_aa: CASAKPRGGEEKLFF

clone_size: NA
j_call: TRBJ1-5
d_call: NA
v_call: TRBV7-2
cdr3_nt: TGTGCCAGCAGCGTTAGAGGAGGCGGGGGCGCTCAGCCCCAGCATTTT
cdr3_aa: CASSVRGGGGAQPQHF

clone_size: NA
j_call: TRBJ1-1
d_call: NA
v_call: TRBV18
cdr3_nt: TGTGCCAGCTCACGGGGACAAACGAACACTGAAGCTTTCTTT
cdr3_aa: CASSRGQTNTEAFF

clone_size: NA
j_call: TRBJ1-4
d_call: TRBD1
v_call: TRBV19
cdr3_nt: TGTGCCAGTAGTCCGCCCGGGACAGCGAATGAAAAACTGTTTTTT
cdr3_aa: CASSPPGTANEKLFF

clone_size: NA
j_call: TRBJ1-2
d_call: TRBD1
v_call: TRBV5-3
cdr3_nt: TGTGCCAGAAGCACCGGGACAGGGGAATCCCATCCTCGAGGCTACACCTTC
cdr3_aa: CARSTGTGESHPRGYTF

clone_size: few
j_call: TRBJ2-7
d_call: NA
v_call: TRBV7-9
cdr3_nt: TGTGCCAGCAGCCGCGACAAACACTACGAGCAGTACTTC
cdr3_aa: CASSRDKHYEQYF

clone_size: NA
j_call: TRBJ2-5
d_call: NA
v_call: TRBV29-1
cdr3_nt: TGCAGCGTTGGCCAGGCAGGGGAGACCCAGTACTTC
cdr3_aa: CSVGQAGETQYF

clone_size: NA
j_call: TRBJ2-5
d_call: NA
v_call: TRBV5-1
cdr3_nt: TGCGCCAGCAGCTTTGAGGGGGGGGAGACCCAGTACTTC
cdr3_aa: CASSFEGGETQYF

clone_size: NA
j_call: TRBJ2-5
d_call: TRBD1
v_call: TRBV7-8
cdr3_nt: TGTGCCAGCACGAGGGACAGGAGTTTCGAGACCCAGTACTTC
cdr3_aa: CASTRDRSFETQYF

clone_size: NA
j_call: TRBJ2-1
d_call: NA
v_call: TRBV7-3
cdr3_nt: TGTGCCAGCAGCTTGAGGGGAGGTGAGCAGTTCTTC
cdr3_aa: CASSLRGGEQFF

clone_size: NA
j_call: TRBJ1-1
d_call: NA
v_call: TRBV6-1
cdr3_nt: TGTGCCAGCGCAGGGCGGGGGAGAGGTGGAACTGAAGCTTTCTTT
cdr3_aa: CASAGRGRGGTEAFF

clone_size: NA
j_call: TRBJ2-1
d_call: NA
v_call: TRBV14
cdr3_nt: TGTGCCAGCAGCCTAAGCGGGCTCCATGAGCAGTTCTTC
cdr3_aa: CASSLSGLHEQFF

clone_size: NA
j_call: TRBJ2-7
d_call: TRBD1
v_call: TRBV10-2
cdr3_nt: TGCGCCAGCAGAGAGACAGGGTTGTCGGACGAGCAGTACTTC
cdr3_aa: CASRETGLSDEQYF

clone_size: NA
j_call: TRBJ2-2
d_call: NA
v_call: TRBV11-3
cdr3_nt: TGTGCCGCCGGGAAGGTATCGGACACCGGGGAGCTGTTTTTT
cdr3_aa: CAAGKVSDTGELFF

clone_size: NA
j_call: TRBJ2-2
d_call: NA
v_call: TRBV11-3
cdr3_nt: TGTGCCAGCAGCTTAGCGTCTATCACCGGGGAGCTGTTTTTT
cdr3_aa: CASSLASITGELFF

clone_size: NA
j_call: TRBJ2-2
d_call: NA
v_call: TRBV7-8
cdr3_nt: TGTGCCAGCAGCTTAAATACCCAGGGGCTGGCCGGGGAGCTGTTTTTT
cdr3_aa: CASSLNTQGLAGELFF

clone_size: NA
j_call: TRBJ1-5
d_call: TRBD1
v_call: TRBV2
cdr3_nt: TGTGCCAGCAGTGTTTCAAGGACAGGGGCCAAGCCCCAGCATTTT
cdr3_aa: CASSVSRTGAKPQHF

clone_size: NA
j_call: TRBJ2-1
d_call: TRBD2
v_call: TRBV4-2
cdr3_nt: TGTGCCAGCAGCCAAGCAGCGGGAGGGCCCCACAATGAGCAGTTCTTC
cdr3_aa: CASSQAAGGPHNEQFF

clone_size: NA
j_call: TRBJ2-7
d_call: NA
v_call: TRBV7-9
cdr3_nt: TGTGCCAGCAGCTTAGCGAGAGTTCGCGAGCAGTACTTC
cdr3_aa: CASSLARVREQYF

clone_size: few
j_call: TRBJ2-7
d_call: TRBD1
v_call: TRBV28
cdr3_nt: TGTGCCAGCAGTCCACACACAGGGGGCCGGCGCTACGAGCAGTACTTC
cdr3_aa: CASSPHTGGRRYEQYF

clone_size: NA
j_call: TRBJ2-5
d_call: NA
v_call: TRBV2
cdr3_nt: TGTGCCAGCAGGGGGCAGGGCGGAGAGACCCAGTACTTC
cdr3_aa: CASRGQGGETQYF

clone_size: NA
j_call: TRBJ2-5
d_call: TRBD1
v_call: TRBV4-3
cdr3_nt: TGCGCCAGCAGCCAATACAGGGGGCAAGGGGAGACCCAGTACTTC
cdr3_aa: CASSQYRGQGETQYF

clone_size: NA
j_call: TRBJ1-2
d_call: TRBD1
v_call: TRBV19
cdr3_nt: TGTGCCAGTAGGAACCGGGACAGTGACTATGGCTACACCTTC
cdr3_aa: CASRNRDSDYGYTF

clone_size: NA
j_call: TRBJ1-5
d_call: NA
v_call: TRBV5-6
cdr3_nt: TGTGCCAGCAGCTTGGCCACAGGGTTCTATCAGCCCCAGCATTTT
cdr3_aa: CASSLATGFYQPQHF

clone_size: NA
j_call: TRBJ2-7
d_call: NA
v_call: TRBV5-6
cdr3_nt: TGTGCCAGCAGCTGGGGACAAAACTACGAGCAGTACTTC
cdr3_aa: CASSWGQNYEQYF

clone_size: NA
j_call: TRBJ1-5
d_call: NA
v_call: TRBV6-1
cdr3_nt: TGTGCCAGCAGGGCCAGACTCAATCAGCCCCAGCATTTT
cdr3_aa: CASRARLNQPQHF

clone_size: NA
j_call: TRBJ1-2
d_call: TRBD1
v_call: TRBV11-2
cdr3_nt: TGTGCCAGCAGCTTAAACCCCGGGACAGGGTCGGGATATGGCTACACCTTC
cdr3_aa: CASSLNPGTGSGYGYTF

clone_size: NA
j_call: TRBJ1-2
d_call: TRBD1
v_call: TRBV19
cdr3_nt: TGTGCCAGTAGGACAGGGGGCCAAGATGGCTACACCTTC
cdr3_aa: CASRTGGQDGYTF

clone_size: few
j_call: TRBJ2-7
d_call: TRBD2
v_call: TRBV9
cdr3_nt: TGTGCCAGCAGCCCAAGACTAGCGGGAGTTGAGCAGTACTTC
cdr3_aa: CASSPRLAGVEQYF

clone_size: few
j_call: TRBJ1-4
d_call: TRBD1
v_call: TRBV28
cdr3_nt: TGTGCCAGCAGTTTGAGGACAGGGGGTGGTGAAAAACTGTTTTTT
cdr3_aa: CASSLRTGGGEKLFF

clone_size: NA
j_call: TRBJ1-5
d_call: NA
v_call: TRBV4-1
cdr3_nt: TGCGCCAGCAGCCGATACAACAGGGAGCCCCAGCATTTT
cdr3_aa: CASSRYNREPQHF

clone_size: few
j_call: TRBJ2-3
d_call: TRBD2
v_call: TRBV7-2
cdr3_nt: TGTGCCAGCAGTTATCAAGCGGGAGAGACAGATACGCAGTATTTT
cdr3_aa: CASSYQAGETDTQYF

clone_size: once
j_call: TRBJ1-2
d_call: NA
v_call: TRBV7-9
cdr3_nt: TGTGCCAGCAGCCCAGGGGCGGGGGTCTATGGCTACACCTTC
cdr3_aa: CASSPGAGVYGYTF

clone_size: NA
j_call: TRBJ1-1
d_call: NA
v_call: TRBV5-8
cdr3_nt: TGTGCCAGCCCCCCAGGGCGCCTTAGGAACACTGAAGCTTTCTTT
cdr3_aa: CASPPGRLRNTEAFF

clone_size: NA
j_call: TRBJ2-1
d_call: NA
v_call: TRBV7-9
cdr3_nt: TGTGCCAGCAGAGATACAGGGAGCGTTCCCTACAATGAGCAGTTCTTC
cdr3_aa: CASRDTGSVPYNEQFF

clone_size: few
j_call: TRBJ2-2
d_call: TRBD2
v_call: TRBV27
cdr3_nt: TGTGCCAGCAGACATGGGACTAGCGATTTTGCCGGGGAGCTGTTTTTT
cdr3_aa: CASRHGTSDFAGELFF

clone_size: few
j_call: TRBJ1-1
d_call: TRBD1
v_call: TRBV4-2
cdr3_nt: TGTGCCAGCAGCCCTCACAGGGGAGGTTGGGGCACTGAAGCTTTCTTT
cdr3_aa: CASSPHRGGWGTEAFF

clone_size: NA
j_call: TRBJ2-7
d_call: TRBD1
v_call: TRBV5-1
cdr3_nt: TGCGCCAGCAGCCCAAGACAGGGAAGCTCCTACGAGCAGTACTTC
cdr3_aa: CASSPRQGSSYEQYF

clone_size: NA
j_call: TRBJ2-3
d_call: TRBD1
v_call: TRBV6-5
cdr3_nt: TGTGCCAGCAGTAAAGACAGGGGAGATACGCAGTATTTT
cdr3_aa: CASSKDRGDTQYF

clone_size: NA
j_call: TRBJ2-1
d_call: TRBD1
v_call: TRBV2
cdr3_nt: TGTGCCAGCAGGAAGGGGGCTTCCTACAATGAGCAGTTCTTC
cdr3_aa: CASRKGASYNEQFF

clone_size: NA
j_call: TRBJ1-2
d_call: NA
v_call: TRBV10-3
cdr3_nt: TGTGCCATCAGTGAGTATGGAGAAAGGGGCTACACCTTC
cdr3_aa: CAISEYGERGYTF

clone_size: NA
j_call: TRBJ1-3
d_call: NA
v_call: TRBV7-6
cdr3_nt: TGTGCCAGCAGCTTAGACAGGAGAAGCTCTGGAAACACCATATATTTT
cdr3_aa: CASSLDRRSSGNTIYF

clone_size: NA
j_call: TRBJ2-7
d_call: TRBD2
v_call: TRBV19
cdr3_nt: TGTGCCAGTAGTAGGGGAGCTAGCGGAGGGGTGTACGAGCAGTACTTC
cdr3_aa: CASSRGASGGVYEQYF

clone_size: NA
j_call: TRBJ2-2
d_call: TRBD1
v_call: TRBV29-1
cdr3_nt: TGCAGCGCTGACAGGGGGACCGGGGAGCTGTTTTTT
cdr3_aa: CSADRGTGELFF

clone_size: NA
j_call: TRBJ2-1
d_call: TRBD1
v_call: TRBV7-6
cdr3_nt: TGTGCCAGCAGCTTAACGACAGGGGACAATGAGCAGTTCTTC
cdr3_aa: CASSLTTGDNEQFF